The source of this TCR beta chain is a study of shared clonotypes between healthy human individuals. Ten or more counts support this clone. Antigen specificity is unknown. With 3 bases removed from V and 6 bases from J, the gap between germline ends came to 13 bases. Per germline, CDR1 MNHEY and CDR2 SMNVEV (reference sequence). This CDR3 has 14 residues. Sequencing used immunoSEQ multiplex PCR; TCRdb keeps in-frame clones, though not all of them. Of over 850,000 clones listed, 75% to 80% were seen once; the top ten hold roughly 0.56%. Study-wide results and caveats: Clonotypes which were not shared had lower generation probabilities than clonotypes that all four donors shared.

The chain employs TRBV27 and TRBJ2-3; D may be TRBD1 or TRBD2 (6 bases each). This sequence was found in a man aged 18 to 35 in good health. Some clones in this sample may be carry-over from other donors' samples. Source material: memory CD4+ T cells from PBMCs. Subset meaning: CD45RA-negative fraction. CDR3 amino acids: CASSFWGASDTQYF. For the CDR3, the DNA is TGTGCCAGCAGTTTCTGGGGGGCGTCCGATACGCAGTATTTT.